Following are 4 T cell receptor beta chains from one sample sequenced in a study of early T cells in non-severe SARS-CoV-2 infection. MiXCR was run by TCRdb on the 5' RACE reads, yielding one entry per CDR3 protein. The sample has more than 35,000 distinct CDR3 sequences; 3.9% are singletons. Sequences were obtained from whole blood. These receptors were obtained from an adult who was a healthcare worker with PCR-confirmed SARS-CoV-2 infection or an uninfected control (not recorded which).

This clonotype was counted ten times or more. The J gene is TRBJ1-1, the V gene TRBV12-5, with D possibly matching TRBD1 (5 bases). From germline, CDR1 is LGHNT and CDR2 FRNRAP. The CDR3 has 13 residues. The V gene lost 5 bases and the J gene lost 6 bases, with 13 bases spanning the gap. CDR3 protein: CASGATGGAEAFF. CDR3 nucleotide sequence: TGTGCTAGTGGTGCCACGGGGGGTGCTGAAGCTTTCTTT.

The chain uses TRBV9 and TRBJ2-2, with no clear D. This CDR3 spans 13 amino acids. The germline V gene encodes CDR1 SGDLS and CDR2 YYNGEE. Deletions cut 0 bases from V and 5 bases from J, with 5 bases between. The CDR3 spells CASSVGVTGELFF. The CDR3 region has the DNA TGTGCCAGCAGCGTAGGGGTGACCGGGGAGCTGTTTTTT.

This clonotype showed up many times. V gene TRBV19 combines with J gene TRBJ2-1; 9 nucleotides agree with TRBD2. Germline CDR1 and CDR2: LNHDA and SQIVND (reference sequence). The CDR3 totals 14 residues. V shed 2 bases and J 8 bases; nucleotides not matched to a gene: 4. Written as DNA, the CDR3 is TGTGCCAGTAGTATATTAGCGGGAGTCCATGAGCAGTTCTTC. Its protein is CASSILAGVHEQFF.

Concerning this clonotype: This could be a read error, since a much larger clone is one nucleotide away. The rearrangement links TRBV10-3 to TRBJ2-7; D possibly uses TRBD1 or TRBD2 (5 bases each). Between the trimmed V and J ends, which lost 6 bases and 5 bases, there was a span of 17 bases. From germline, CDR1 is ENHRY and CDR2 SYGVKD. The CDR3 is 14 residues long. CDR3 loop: CAISGAAGSNEQYV. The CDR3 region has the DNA TGTGCCATCAGCGGGGCGGCAGGTTCTAACGAGCAGTACGTC.